This T cell receptor (beta chain) appears in the sequencing data of a study of blood T cells in healthy people across ages (dated by TCRdb to 2015 to 2017). With regard to the full study: In model experiments, template switching captured roughly one uniquely barcoded TCR beta cDNA molecule for every two T cells. The donors were divided into four age groups: young (average around 17 years), middle-aged (roughly 40), aged (around 59) and long-lived (about 90). To avoid experimental bias, donors of different ages were distributed randomly across sequencing lanes. Using the same blood draw, the study looked at two additional independent replicas of 1 million unique cDNA reads for two donors, one aged 18 to 29 and the other aged 80 or older. Age-related changes in TCR beta repertoire diversity were measured in the study by deep sequencing normalized with unique cDNA molecular identifiers. Results the study describes overall, beyond this receptor: Because profiling used bulk unsorted PBMCs, naive and antigen-experienced compartments could not be compared conclusively. As age increased, observed TCR beta diversity per million T cells dropped in a roughly linear way, and a significant reduction was already evident by age roughly 40. Total diversity estimates from one million sequenced T cells were considered lower bounds and underestimates. Observed TCR beta diversity correlated strongly with the percentage of naive T cells measured by flow cytometry. Donor CMV infection status was unknown, potentially confounding age-related changes in expanded clonotypes. Compared with the aged group, the long-lived group had more naive CD4+ T cells, fewer expanded clones and increased TCR diversity, suggesting age selection.

The library was obtained by 5' RACE. The listed sequencing device is Illumina HiSeq 2500. A second PCR of roughly 6 to 11 cycles was run with a J-beta primer mix and a sample-barcoded 5' primer. Each TCR beta cDNA molecule received a unique molecular identifier from a template-switch 5' adaptor carrying 12 random nucleotides. At least 3 million CDR3-containing paired-end reads were obtained from each sample. The Mint cDNA synthesis kit, primed by a TRBC-specific oligonucleotide, was used to synthesize first-strand cDNA from all RNA. Following uracil-DNA glycosylase treatment, a first 18-cycle PCR with universal primers M1SS and BC2_uni_R was performed on all cDNA. The authors' pipeline ran thus. For normalization, 1 million high-quality reads, each with a distinct molecular identifier, were randomly selected from each sample. Reads with shared molecular identifiers were discarded instead of being binned into consensus sequences. MiTCR, run with a Q25 quality threshold and the strictest error-elimination algorithm, handled CDR3 identification, clonotype clustering and error correction. A nonparametric unseen species model with Euler transformation was used to estimate a lower bound on total TCR beta diversity. The raw public reads went through TCRdb reprocessing: fastp at Q25, MiXCR clone calling, in-frame beta chains kept. Each CDR3 protein gets just one entry, which takes the most common genes and DNA from the rows behind it. TCRdb, not the authors, supplied the V and J calls. In all, the sample holds about 600,000 distinct CDR3 sequences, and 47% of those were seen once. The top ten clonotypes cover roughly 25% of the sample.

For this clonotype: The antigen it binds to is not known. No much larger clone exists at a distance of one base, and base qualities are not known.

The 39 donors, aged roughly 6 to 95 years, were systemically healthy Caucasian individuals from Russia. Each donor gave 9.5 to 10 milliliters of peripheral blood, drawn into EDTA-treated Vacutainer tubes. PBMCs were isolated by Ficoll-Paque density-gradient centrifugation, with at least 6 million obtained per sample. Total RNA, at least 5.5 micrograms per sample, was extracted from PBMCs with Trizol reagent. For every donor, flow cytometry on a PBMC aliquot measured the percentage of naive CD45RAhigh/CD27high T cells. Taken from the germline V gene, the CDR1 and CDR2 loops are SGHRS and YFSETQ. There are 17 amino acids in the CDR3, from cysteine to phenylalanine inclusive. Only the CDR3 DNA stays, 51 bases, in frame from base 1. Relative to germline, V is 0 bases shorter and J is 0 bases shorter, with 13 bases between their ends.

The chain is encoded by TRBV5-1 joined to TRBJ2-1; the D gene is perhaps TRBD1, from 5 matching bases. The sequencing sample was made of blood. This receptor was identified in a man older than 75 in good health. This receptor has the CDR3 CASSLEGRQSSYNEQFF. The DNA sequence reads TGCGCCAGCAGCTTGGAGGGGCGGCAAAGCTCCTACAATGAGCAGTTCTTC.